The clone carrying this T cell receptor beta chain was detected a few times. Its antigen remains unidentified. The sample is drawn from a study of cytomegalovirus exposure and HLA in healthy donors. The wider study: Among around 180 million T cells, an earlier analysis found around 100 million unique TCR beta sequences. Regarding the study as a whole: In a later analysis, TCR beta V- and J-gene trimming showed a link to a missense DCLRE1C variant.

Donors in the study were healthy people who gave bone marrow. This PCR relied on a set of 60 Vbeta primers and 13 Jbeta primers. Method: immunoSEQ multiplex PCR; TCRdb's copy keeps in-frame clones and lacks some. The sample includes about 36,000 clones, roughly two thirds of them seen just once. CDR1 and CDR2 from the germline V gene are SQVTM and ANQGSEA. Between the trimmed V and J ends, which lost 6 bases and 4 bases, there was a span of 15 bases. This CDR3 has 14 residues. The sample consisted of PBMCs. This TCR came from a man aged 30-40 years in good health and CMV-seronegative. V gene TRBV29-1 combines with J gene TRBJ2-2; TRBD1 is a possible D gene (5 bases). CDR3 sequence (DNA): TGCAGCGTGGACAACGAGGTGTCCACCGGGGAGCTGTTTTTT. Translation gives CSVDNEVSTGELFF.